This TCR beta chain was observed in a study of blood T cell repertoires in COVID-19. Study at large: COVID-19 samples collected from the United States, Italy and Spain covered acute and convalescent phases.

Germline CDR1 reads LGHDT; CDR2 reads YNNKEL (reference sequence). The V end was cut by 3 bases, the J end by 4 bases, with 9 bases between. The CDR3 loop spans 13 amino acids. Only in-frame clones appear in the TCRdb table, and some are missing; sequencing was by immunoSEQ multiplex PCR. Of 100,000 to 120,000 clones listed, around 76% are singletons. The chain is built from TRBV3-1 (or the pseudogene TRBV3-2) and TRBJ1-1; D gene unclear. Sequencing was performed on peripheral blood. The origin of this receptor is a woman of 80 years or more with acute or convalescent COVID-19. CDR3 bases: TGTGCCAGCAGCCATCTGGGAGGCACTGAAGCTTTCTTT. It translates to CASSHLGGTEAFF.